This is a list of T cell receptor beta chains from one sample in a study of blood T cell repertoires in COVID-19. Sequenced by immunoSEQ multiplex PCR; TCRdb stores in-frame clones only, minus some. The table shows some 130,000 clones, with around 73% occurring only once. Sample: peripheral blood. These receptors all come from a man between 60 and 75 years old who had recovered from COVID-19. CDR3s include the opening cysteine and the closing phenylalanine or tryptophan. D genes are given only for firm matches. Not every row has a clone size; where given, it reads once, few, many or a size class.

>few|TRBJ2-3|TRBD2|14|TRBV5-8
TGTGCCAGCAGCCCCGGGACTAGCAGAGATACGCAGTATTTT
CASSPGTSRDTQYF
>-|TRBJ2-7|TRBD1|15|TRBV5-1
TGCGCCAGCAGCCCCCGACAGGGGTTGAGTTACGAGCAGTACTTC
CASSPRQGLSYEQYF
>-|TRBJ2-2|-|15|TRBV5-5
TGTGCCAGCAGCCCTGACTGGGGGAGGACCGGGGAGCTGTTTTTT
CASSPDWGRTGELFF
>-|TRBJ1-4|-|14|TRBV30
TGTGCCTGGAGTGTAAGGTCAGGGTCTGAAAAACTGTTTTTT
CAWSVRSGSEKLFF
>-|TRBJ1-6|TRBD1|19|TRBV4-2
TGTGCCAGCAGCCAAGTTCTCGGGGACAGGGTAACCTATAATTCACCCCTCCACTTT
CASSQVLGDRVTYNSPLHF
>-|TRBJ1-4|-|12|TRBV29-1
TGCAGCGCCGGGGACAATAATGAAAAACTGTTTTTT
CSAGDNNEKLFF
>-|TRBJ2-7|-|15|TRBV5-8
TGTGCCAGCAGCTTTACACAAGGGAGCTCCTACGAGCAGTACTTC
CASSFTQGSSYEQYF
>-|TRBJ1-1|-|16|TRBV3-1/TRBV3-2
TGTGCCAGCAGCCAAGATCAGGGCAGGCGGAACACTGAAGCTTTCTTT
CASSQDQGRRNTEAFF
>-|TRBJ1-2|-|14|TRBV19
TGTGCCAGTAGTATTTCGGGGGGCACCTATGGCTACACCTTC
CASSISGGTYGYTF
>-|TRBJ2-5|-|15|TRBV19
TGTGCCAGTAGTATAGGCGGCGGACTACAAGAGACCCAGTACTTC
CASSIGGGLQETQYF
>-|TRBJ1-6|TRBD1|16|TRBV19
TGTGCCAGTAGCACGGGACAGGGGGCGCCCAATTCACCCCTCCACTTT
CASSTGQGAPNSPLHF
>-|TRBJ1-1|TRBD1|13|TRBV2
TGTGCCAGCATTGCCGACAGGGGCACTGAAGCTTTCTTT
CASIADRGTEAFF
>-|TRBJ2-3|TRBD2|16|TRBV15
TGTGCCACCAGCACTTATAGCGGGAGGGCCTTAGATACGCAGTATTTT
CATSTYSGRALDTQYF
>few|TRBJ2-3|TRBD1|15|TRBV11-2
TGTGCCAGCAGCCTCGACAGGGGGCGCTTAGATACGCAGTATTTT
CASSLDRGRLDTQYF
>-|TRBJ2-7|-|11|TRBV12-3/TRBV12-4
TGTGCCAGCTCGAGCGCCTACGAGCAGTACTTC
CASSSAYEQYF
>-|TRBJ2-5|TRBD1|15|TRBV18
TGTGCCAGCTCACCACGGGGACAGGTCGGAGAGACCCAGTACTTC
CASSPRGQVGETQYF
>-|TRBJ1-1|-|12|TRBV18
TGTGCCAGCTCCTGGGGGGACACTGAAGCTTTCTTT
CASSWGDTEAFF
>-|TRBJ2-7|TRBD1|15|TRBV7-8
TGTGCCAGCAGCTTCTCCGGGACAGGGGCCTACGAGCAGTACTTC
CASSFSGTGAYEQYF
>-|TRBJ1-4|TRBD1|13|TRBV19
TGTGCCACCTGGGACAGAACTAATGAAAAACTGTTTTTT
CATWDRTNEKLFF
>-|TRBJ1-5|TRBD1|15|TRBV9
TGTGCCAGTGGACAGGGGGATGGCAGCAATCAGCCCCAGCATTTT
CASGQGDGSNQPQHF
>-|TRBJ2-7|TRBD2|15|TRBV7-3
TGTGCCAGCAGCTTAAATGGTGGGGGAGGGTACGAGCAGTACTTC
CASSLNGGGGYEQYF
>-|TRBJ2-1|-|14|TRBV4-1
TGCGCCAGCGGGAAATCGGGACAAAACAATGAGCAGTTCTTC
CASGKSGQNNEQFF
>-|TRBJ2-2|TRBD1|14|TRBV6-4
TGTGCCAGCACGGGACAGCCGAACACCGGGGAGCTGTTTTTT
CASTGQPNTGELFF